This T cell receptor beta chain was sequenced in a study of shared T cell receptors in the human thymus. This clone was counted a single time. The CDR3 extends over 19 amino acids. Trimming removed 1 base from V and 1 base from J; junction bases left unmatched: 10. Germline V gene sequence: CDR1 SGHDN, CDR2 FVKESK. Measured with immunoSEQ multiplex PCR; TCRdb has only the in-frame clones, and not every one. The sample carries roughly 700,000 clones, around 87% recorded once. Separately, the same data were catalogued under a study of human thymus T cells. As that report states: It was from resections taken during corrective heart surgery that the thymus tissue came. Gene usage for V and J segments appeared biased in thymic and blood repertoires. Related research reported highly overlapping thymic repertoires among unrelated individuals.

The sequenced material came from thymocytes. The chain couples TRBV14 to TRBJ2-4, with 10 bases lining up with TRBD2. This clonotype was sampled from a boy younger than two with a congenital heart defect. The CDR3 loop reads CASSQGPSGSELAKNIQYF. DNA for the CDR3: TGTGCCAGCAGCCAAGGGCCTAGCGGGAGCGAACTGGCCAAAAACATTCAGTACTTC.